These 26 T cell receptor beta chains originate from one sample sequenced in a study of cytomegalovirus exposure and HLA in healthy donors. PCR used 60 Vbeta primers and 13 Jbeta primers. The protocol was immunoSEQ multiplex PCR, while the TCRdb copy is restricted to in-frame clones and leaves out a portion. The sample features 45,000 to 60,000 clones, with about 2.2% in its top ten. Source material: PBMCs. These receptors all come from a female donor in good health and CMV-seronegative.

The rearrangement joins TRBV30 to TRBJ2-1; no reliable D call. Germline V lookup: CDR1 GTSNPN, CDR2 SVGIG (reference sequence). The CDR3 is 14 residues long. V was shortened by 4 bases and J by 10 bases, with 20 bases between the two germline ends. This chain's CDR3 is CAWTPLFVPREQFF. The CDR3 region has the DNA TGTGCCTGGACTCCTTTATTCGTCCCCCGGGAGCAGTTCTTC.

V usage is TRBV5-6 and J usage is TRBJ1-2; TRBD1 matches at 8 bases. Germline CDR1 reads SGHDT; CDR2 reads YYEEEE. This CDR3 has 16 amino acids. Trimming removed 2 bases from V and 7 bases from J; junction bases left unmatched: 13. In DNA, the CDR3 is TGTGCCAGCAGCTTCCGGACAGGGAAGGTCGCAGGTGGCTACACCTTC. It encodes CASSFRTGKVAGGYTF.

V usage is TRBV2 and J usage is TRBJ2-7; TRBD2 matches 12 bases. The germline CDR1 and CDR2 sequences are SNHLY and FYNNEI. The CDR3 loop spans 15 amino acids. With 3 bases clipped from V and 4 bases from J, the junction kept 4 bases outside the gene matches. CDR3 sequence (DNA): TGTGCCAGCAGTGAGGGCCTAGCGGGAGGGTACGAGCAGTACTTC. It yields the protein CASSEGLAGGYEQYF.

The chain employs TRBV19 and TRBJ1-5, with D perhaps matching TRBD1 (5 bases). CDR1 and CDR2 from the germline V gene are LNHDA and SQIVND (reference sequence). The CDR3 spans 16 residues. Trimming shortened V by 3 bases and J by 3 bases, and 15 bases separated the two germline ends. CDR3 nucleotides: TGTGCCAGTAGTATGGACGGAGGGGTAAACAATCAGCCCCAGCATTTT. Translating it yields CASSMDGGVNNQPQHF.

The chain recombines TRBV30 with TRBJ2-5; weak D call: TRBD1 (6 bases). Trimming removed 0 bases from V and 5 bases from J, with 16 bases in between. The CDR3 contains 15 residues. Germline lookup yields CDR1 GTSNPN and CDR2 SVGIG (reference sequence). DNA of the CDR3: TGTGCCTGGAGTGTTTCCGGGACAAATTGGGAGACCCAGTACTTC. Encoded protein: CAWSVSGTNWETQYF.

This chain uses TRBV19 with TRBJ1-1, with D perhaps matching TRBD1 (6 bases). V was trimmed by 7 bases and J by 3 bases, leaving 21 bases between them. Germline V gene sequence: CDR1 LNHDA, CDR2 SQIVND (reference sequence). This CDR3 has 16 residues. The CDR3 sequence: CASTTIQGLADTEAFF. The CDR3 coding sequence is TGTGCCAGTACGACCATACAGGGTCTAGCGGACACTGAAGCTTTCTTT.

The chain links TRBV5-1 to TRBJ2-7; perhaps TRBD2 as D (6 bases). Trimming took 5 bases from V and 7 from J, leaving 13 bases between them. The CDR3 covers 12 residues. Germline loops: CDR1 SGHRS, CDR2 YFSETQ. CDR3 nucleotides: TGCGCCAGCAGATTCAGAGGAGGGGAGCAGTACTTC. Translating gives CASRFRGGEQYF.

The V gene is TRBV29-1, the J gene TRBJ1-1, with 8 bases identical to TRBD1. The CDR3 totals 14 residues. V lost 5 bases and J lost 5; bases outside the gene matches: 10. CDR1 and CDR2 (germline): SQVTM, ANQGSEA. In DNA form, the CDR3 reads TGCAGCGTTCGACAGGGGAGTATCGCTACTGAAGCTTTCTTT. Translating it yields CSVRQGSIATEAFF. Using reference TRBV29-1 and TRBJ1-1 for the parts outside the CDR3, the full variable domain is SAVISQKPSRDICQRGTSLTIQCQVDSQVTMMFWYRQQPGQSLTLIATANQGSEATYESGFVIDKFPISRPNLTFSTLTVSNMSPEDSSIYLCSVRQGSIATEAFFGQGTRLTVV.

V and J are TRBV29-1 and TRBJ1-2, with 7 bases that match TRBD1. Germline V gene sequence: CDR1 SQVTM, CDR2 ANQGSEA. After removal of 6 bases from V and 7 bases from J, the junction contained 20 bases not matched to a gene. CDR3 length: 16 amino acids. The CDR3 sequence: CSVGRERQGLDPGYTF. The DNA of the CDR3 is TGCAGCGTCGGGAGGGAGAGACAGGGCCTGGATCCTGGCTACACCTTC.

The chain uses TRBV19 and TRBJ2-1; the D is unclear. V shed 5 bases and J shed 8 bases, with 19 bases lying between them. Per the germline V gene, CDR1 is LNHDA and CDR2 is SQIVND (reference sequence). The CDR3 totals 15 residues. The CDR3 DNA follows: TGTGCCAGTAGTCTGAGATTGTTCGCCGGAGATGAGCAGTTCTTC. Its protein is CASSLRLFAGDEQFF.

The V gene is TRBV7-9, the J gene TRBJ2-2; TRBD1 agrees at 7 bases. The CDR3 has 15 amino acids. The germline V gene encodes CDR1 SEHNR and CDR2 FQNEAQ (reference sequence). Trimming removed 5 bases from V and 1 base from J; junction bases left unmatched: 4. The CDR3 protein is CASSLTGRNTGELFF. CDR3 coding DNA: TGTGCCAGCAGCCTGACAGGGAGGAACACCGGGGAGCTGTTTTTT. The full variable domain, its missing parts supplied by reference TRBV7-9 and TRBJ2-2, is DTGVSQNPRHKITKRGQNVTFRCDPISEHNRLYWYRQTLGQGPEFLTYFQNEAQLEKSRLLSDRFSAERPKGSFSTLEIQRTEQGDSAMYLCASSLTGRNTGELFFGEGSRLTVL.

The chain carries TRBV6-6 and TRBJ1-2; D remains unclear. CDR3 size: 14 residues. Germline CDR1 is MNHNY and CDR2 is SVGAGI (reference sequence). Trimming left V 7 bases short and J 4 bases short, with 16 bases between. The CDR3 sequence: CASTPEREGYGYTF. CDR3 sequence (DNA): TGTGCCAGCACCCCCGAGCGGGAGGGCTATGGCTACACCTTC.

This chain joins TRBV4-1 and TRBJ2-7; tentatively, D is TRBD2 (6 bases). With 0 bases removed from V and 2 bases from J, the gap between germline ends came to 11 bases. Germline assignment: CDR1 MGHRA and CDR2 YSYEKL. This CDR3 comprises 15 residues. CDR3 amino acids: CASSQDSSAAYEQYF. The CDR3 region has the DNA TGCGCCAGCAGCCAAGATTCTAGCGCCGCCTACGAGCAGTACTTC.

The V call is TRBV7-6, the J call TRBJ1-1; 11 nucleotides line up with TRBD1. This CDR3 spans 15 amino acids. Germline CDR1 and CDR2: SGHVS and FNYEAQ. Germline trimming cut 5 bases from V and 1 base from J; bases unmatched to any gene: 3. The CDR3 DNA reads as TGTGCCAGCAGCCGGGACAGGGGGTCGAACACTGAAGCTTTCTTT. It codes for CASSRDRGSNTEAFF.

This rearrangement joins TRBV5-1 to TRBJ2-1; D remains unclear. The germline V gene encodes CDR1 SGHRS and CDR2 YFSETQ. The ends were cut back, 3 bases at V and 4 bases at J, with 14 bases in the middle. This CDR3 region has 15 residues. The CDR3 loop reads CASSWLGSTYNEQFF. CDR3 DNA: TGCGCCAGCAGCTGGCTAGGCTCGACGTACAATGAGCAGTTCTTC.

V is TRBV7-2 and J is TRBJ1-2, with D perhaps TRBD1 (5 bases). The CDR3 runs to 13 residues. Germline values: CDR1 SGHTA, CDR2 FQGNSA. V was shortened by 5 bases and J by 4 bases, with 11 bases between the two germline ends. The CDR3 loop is CASSVPGGYGYTF. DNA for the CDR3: TGTGCCAGCAGCGTCCCGGGGGGCTATGGCTACACCTTC.

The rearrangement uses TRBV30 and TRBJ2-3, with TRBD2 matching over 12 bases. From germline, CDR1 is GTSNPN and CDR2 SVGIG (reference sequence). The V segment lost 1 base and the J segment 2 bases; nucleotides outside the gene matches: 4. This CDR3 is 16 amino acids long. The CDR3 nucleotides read TGTGCCTGGAGTGGGGGGACTAGCGGGCCCACAGATACGCAGTATTTT. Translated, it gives CAWSGGTSGPTDTQYF.

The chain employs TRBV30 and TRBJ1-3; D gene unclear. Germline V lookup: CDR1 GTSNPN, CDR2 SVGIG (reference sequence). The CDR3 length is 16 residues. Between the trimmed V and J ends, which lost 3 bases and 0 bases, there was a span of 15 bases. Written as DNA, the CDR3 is TGTGCCTGGAGGCCCGTCGGGATGAGCTCTGGAAACACCATATATTTT. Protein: CAWRPVGMSSGNTIYF.

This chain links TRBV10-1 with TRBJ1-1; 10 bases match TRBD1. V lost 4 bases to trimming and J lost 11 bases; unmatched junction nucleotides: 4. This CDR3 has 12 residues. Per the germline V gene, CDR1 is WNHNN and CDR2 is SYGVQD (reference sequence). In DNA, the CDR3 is TGCGCCAGCAGTGGACAGGGGGCAATGGCTTTCTTT. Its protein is CASSGQGAMAFF.

In DNA form, the CDR3 reads TGTGCCAGCAGCTCACTACGGTCCAATGAGCAGTTCTTC. Translation: CASSSLRSNEQFF. The V and J genes are TRBV7-3 and TRBJ2-1; D is unclear. Trimming took 4 bases from V and 6 from J, leaving 10 bases between them. This CDR3 has 13 residues. Germline V gives CDR1 SGHTA, CDR2 FQGTGA.

The CDR3 loop is CASRRAKSSYEQYF. CDR3 bases: TGTGCCAGTAGGAGGGCGAAAAGCTCCTACGAGCAGTACTTC. The chain recombines TRBV19 with TRBJ2-7; tentative D call: TRBD2 (5 bases). CDR1 is LNHDA and CDR2 is SQIVND in the germline V gene (reference sequence). The CDR3 runs to 14 residues. The V and J ends lost 6 bases and 0 bases respectively, with 12 bases between them.

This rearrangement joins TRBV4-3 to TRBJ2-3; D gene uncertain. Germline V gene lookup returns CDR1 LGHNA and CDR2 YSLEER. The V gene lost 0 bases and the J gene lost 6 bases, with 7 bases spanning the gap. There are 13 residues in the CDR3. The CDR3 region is CASSQDTRDTQYF. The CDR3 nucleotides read TGCGCCAGCAGCCAAGATACCCGGGATACGCAGTATTTT.

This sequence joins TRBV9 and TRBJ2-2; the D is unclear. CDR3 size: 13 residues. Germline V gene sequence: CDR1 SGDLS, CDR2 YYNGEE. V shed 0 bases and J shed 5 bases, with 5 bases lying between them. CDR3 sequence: CASSVAVTGELFF. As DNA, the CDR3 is TGTGCCAGCAGCGTAGCTGTTACCGGGGAGCTGTTTTTT. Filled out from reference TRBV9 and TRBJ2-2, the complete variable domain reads DSGVTQTPKHLITATGQRVTLRCSPRSGDLSVYWYQQSLDQGLQFLIQYYNGEERAKGNILERFSAQQFPDLHSELNLSSLELGDSALYFCASSVAVTGELFFGEGSRLTVL.

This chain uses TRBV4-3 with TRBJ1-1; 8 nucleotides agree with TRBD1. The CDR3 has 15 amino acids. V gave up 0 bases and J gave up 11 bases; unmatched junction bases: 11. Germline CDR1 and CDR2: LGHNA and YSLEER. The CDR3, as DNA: TGCGCCAGCAGCCAAGATCGGGGACAGGTTGAGTCGGCTTTCTTT. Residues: CASSQDRGQVESAFF.

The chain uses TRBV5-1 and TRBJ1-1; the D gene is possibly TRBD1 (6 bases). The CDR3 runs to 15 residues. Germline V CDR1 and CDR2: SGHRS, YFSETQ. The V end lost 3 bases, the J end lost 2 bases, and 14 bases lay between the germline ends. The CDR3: CASSWGTSLNTEAFF. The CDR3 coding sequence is TGCGCCAGCAGCTGGGGGACAAGCCTCAACACTGAAGCTTTCTTT.

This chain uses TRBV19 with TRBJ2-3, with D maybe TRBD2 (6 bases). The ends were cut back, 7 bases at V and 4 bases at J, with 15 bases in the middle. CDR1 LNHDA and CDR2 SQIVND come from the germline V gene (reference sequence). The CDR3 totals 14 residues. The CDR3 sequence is CASTDGSGPDTQYF. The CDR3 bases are TGTGCCAGTACTGACGGGAGCGGGCCAGATACGCAGTATTTT.